The 8 T cell receptor beta chains presented below share a single source sample, sequenced in a study of blood T cell repertoires in COVID-19. Here immunoSEQ multiplex PCR was the method, and the copy in TCRdb shows in-frame clones only, minus some. The profile covers about 180,000 clones, with roughly four fifths appearing a single time and 7.6% taken by the ten largest. Sequencing was carried out using peripheral blood. These receptors were obtained from a woman aged 65 to 85 with COVID-19, enrolled during active disease.

The chain uses TRBV15 and TRBJ2-2; 7 bases agree with TRBD1. Germline CDR1 is LNHNV and CDR2 is YYDKDF (reference sequence). The CDR3 contains 16 residues. The V and J ends lost 5 bases and 0 bases, in that order; junction bases with no gene match: 6. The CDR3 DNA reads TGTGCCACCAGCTCCCCGGGACAGACGAACACCGGGGAGCTGTTTTTT. The encoded protein is CATSSPGQTNTGELFF.

The CDR3 DNA follows: TGTGCCAGCAGCGCAGACGGGGGGCGGGAGACCCAGTACTTC. As protein: CASSADGGRETQYF. This sequence joins TRBV7-2 and TRBJ2-5; the D gene is possibly TRBD2 (7 bases). The CDR3 spans 14 residues. Between the trimmed V and J ends, which lost 5 bases and 5 bases, there was a span of 15 bases. CDR1 and CDR2 from the germline V gene are SGHTA and FQGNSA.

This clone is a singleton in its sample. The chain employs TRBV6-1 and TRBJ1-2, with 7 nucleotides matching TRBD1. The V gene end was trimmed by 1 base and the J gene end by 4 bases; junction bases not matched to a gene: 6. The CDR3 spans 15 residues. Germline CDR1 is MNHNS and CDR2 is SASEGT. The DNA for the CDR3 is TGTGCCAGCAGTGAAGGAATGGGACAGATCTATGGCTACACCTTC. Its protein product is CASSEGMGQIYGYTF.

This clone was counted only a few times. This rearrangement joins TRBV7-9 to TRBJ2-7; maybe TRBD2 (5 bases). V was shortened by 5 bases and J by 4 bases, with 9 bases between the two germline ends. The CDR3 is 12 amino acids. Germline CDR1 SEHNR, CDR2 FQNEAQ (reference sequence). The CDR3: CASSRLPYEQYF. CDR3 DNA sequence: TGTGCCAGCAGCCGACTACCGTACGAGCAGTACTTC.

The chain uses TRBV10-3 and TRBJ2-5; TRBD2 aligns across 8 bases. The V segment lost 8 bases and the J segment 1 base; nucleotides outside the gene matches: 0. This CDR3 is built from 12 residues. The germline V gene encodes CDR1 ENHRY and CDR2 SYGVKD. The CDR3: CAIAGGQETQYF. CDR3 in DNA: TGTGCCATCGCGGGGGGCCAAGAGACCCAGTACTTC.

V gene TRBV19 combines with J gene TRBJ2-7, with 8 bases identical to TRBD1. This CDR3 has 16 residues. Germline trimming cut 4 bases from V and 6 bases from J; bases unmatched to any gene: 14. From germline, CDR1 is LNHDA and CDR2 SQIVND (reference sequence). The CDR3 region has the DNA TGTGCCAGTAGTACGTTGCGGACAGGGTACGTTGGCGAGCAGTACTTC. This translates into CASSTLRTGYVGEQYF.

The gene calls are TRBV11-3 and TRBJ2-3; D is perhaps TRBD2 (6 bases). The CDR3 has 17 amino acids. The V gene's germline CDR1 is SGHNT and CDR2 YENEEA. Trimming stripped 1 base from V and 0 bases from J, with 14 bases between. CDR3 residues: CASSLVLGSGSTDTQYF. The CDR3 bases are TGTGCCAGCAGCTTAGTCTTGGGTAGCGGTAGCACAGATACGCAGTATTTT.

This chain links TRBV7-3 with TRBJ1-3; 7 bases align to TRBD1. This CDR3 spans 14 amino acids. The J segment lost 4 bases and the V segment lost 6 bases, leaving 6 bases of the junction unmatched. Germline loops: CDR1 SGHTA, CDR2 FQGTGA. DNA of the CDR3: TGTGCCAGCAGTCCGACAGGGCCCGGAAACACCATATATTTT. It specifies CASSPTGPGNTIYF.